These T cell receptor beta chains were read from a single sample in a study of T cell responses to AZD1222 COVID-19 vaccine. Here immunoSEQ multiplex PCR was the method, and the copy in TCRdb shows in-frame clones only, minus some. The sample contains approximately 110,000 clones, around 87% of which appear only once. The source was peripheral blood, collected on day 0 of AZD1222 vaccination. The receptor set was obtained from an adult in good health. CDR3s include the opening cysteine and the closing phenylalanine or tryptophan. Fields, in order: V gene, J gene, clone size, D gene, CDR3 protein, CDR3 DNA. A D gene is named only where the DNA matches it firmly. Clone size is stated in some rows and not others, as once, few, many or a class when expanded.

>TRBV6-2/TRBV6-3|TRBJ1-2|.|.
CASSSTSLGIGYTF
TGTGCCAGCAGTTCGACCTCCCTCGGGATCGGCTACACCTTC
>TRBV4-1|TRBJ1-1|.|TRBD1
CASSQGGGQGGTEAFF
TGCGCCAGCAGCCAAGGGGGAGGACAGGGGGGCACTGAAGCTTTCTTT
>TRBV10-3|TRBJ1-1|.|.
CAINPGMNTEAFF
TGTGCCATCAACCCGGGGATGAACACTGAAGCTTTCTTT
>TRBV27|TRBJ1-2|few|TRBD1
CASSLTTGGNYGYTF
TGTGCCAGCAGTCTCACGACAGGGGGAAACTATGGCTACACCTTC
>TRBV5-4|TRBJ1-2|.|.
CASSIGQSNYGYTF
TGTGCCAGCAGCATCGGACAGAGCAATTATGGCTACACCTTC
>TRBV7-9|TRBJ2-1|.|TRBD2
CASSRRRGTYNEQFF
TGTGCCAGCAGCCGTCGGCGGGGGACCTACAATGAGCAGTTCTTC
>TRBV19|TRBJ1-5|.|.
CASSGNSASNQPQHF
TGTGCCAGTAGTGGGAACAGTGCTTCCAATCAGCCCCAGCATTTT
>TRBV11-2|TRBJ2-1|.|TRBD2
CASSRPVGSGASYNEQFF
TGTGCCAGCAGTCGACCCGTAGGTAGCGGGGCCTCCTACAATGAGCAGTTCTTC
>TRBV5-1|TRBJ2-3|.|.
CASSLGGSTDTQYF
TGCGCCAGCAGCTTGGGTGGAAGCACAGATACGCAGTATTTT
>TRBV20-1|TRBJ1-6|few|.
CSARLRQLHF
TGCAGTGCTAGACTCCGACAGCTCCACTTT
>TRBV19|TRBJ2-7|.|.
CASNPGRGYEQYF
TGTGCCAGTAATCCGGGACGGGGCTACGAGCAGTACTTC
>TRBV7-2|TRBJ2-4|.|.
CASSLTNIQYF
TGTGCCAGCAGCTTAACAAACATTCAGTACTTC
>TRBV12-3/TRBV12-4|TRBJ2-7|.|.
CASSSVDSYEQYF
TGTGCCAGCAGCTCGGTAGATTCCTACGAGCAGTACTTC
>TRBV20-1|TRBJ2-7|.|.
CSARDLAQQYF
TGCAGTGCTAGAGATCTAGCTCAGCAGTACTTC
>TRBV27|TRBJ2-1|.|TRBD2
CASSSLAGGGWGYNEQFF
TGTGCCAGCAGTTCACTAGCGGGGGGGGGTTGGGGCTACAATGAGCAGTTCTTC
>TRBV12-3/TRBV12-4|TRBJ1-2|.|.
CASSSGHFHGYTF
TGTGCCAGCAGTTCAGGACATTTTCATGGCTACACCTTC
>TRBV7-4|TRBJ1-3|few|TRBD1
CASSSQGQGVFRNTIYF
TGTGCCAGCAGCTCTCAGGGACAGGGGGTTTTTAGAAACACCATATATTTT
>TRBV6-5|TRBJ1-6|.|.
CASSFRLGDSPLHF
TGTGCCAGCAGTTTCCGGCTCGGGGATTCACCCCTCCACTTT
>TRBV4-2|TRBJ2-7|.|TRBD1
CASRGEGRGGRDRTYEQYF
TGTGCCAGCAGAGGAGAGGGAAGGGGAGGTCGGGACAGGACCTACGAGCAGTACTTC
>TRBV11-2|TRBJ2-7|.|.
CASSPGHEQYF
TGTGCCAGCAGCCCGGGCCACGAGCAGTACTTC
>TRBV6-1|TRBJ2-4|.|.
CASSEVIGDSENIQYF
TGTGCCAGCAGTGAAGTTATAGGGGATTCGGAAAACATTCAGTACTTC
>TRBV3-1/TRBV3-2|TRBJ2-4|.|.
CASSPLRTDAGIQYF
TGTGCCAGCAGCCCCTTGCGGACGGACGCTGGGATTCAGTACTTC
>TRBV12-3/TRBV12-4|TRBJ2-7|.|.
CASSPRTYEQYF
TGTGCCAGCAGTCCCCGGACCTACGAGCAGTACTTC
>TRBV9|TRBJ1-2|.|TRBD1
CASSNRDRFSTF
TGTGCCAGCAGCAACCGGGACAGGTTCTCCACCTTC
>TRBV19|TRBJ1-6|.|.
CASSITSPGTNSPLHF
TGTGCCAGTAGTATAACAAGTCCAGGAACAAATTCACCCCTCCACTTT
>TRBV6-1|TRBJ2-7|.|.
CASSELGSSYEQYF
TGTGCCAGCAGTGAATTGGGCAGCTCCTACGAGCAGTACTTC
>TRBV7-9|TRBJ1-4|.|.
CASSPTTGPANEKLFF
TGTGCCAGCAGCCCCACGACAGGACCGGCTAATGAAAAACTGTTTTTT
>TRBV10-2|TRBJ1-3|few|TRBD1
CASSLQGDSGNTIYF
TGCGCCAGCAGTTTACAGGGGGACTCTGGAAACACCATATATTTT
>TRBV14|TRBJ2-7|.|TRBD1
CASTGTGWWSYEQYF
TGTGCCAGCACCGGGACAGGATGGTGGTCCTACGAGCAGTACTTC
>TRBV7-9|TRBJ2-7|.|TRBD1
CASSPPSGTETYEQYF
TGTGCCAGCAGCCCCCCGAGTGGGACAGAGACCTACGAGCAGTACTTC
>TRBV5-4|TRBJ2-7|.|TRBD1
CASSSPGGAYEQYF
TGTGCCAGCAGCAGCCCAGGGGGAGCCTACGAGCAGTACTTC
>TRBV9|TRBJ1-1|.|.
CASSVASKGNTEAFF
TGTGCCAGCAGCGTAGCTAGCAAGGGGAACACTGAAGCTTTCTTT